This T cell receptor (beta chain) originates from a study of shared clonotypes between healthy human individuals. Study observations and caveats: Among the subsets, naive ones generally showed larger estimated richness than memory ones. Sequencing depth was expected to influence donor clonotype sharing.

Note on this clone: The antigen is unknown.

Selected positively for CCR7 and CD45RO-negative, naive CD8 cells excluded terminally differentiated effector memory CD45RA+ cells. Germline V gene sequence: CDR1 SGHDT, CDR2 YYEEEE. The CDR3 runs to 13 residues. With 0 bases removed from V and 5 bases from J, the gap between germline ends came to 8 bases. The run depth of the assay was deep. In the source study's methods: For the immunoSEQ data, sequences were junction-only without quality scores, so filtering differed. Using immunoSEQ multiplex PCR, the repertoire was profiled, and TCRdb retains in-frame clones only, with some absent. V and J calls and clone size are copied from that table; D and trimming were computed from the DNA. This table has around 1.9 million clones, 85% to 95% appearing once.

The clonotype was recovered from a man between 18 and 29 years old in good health. Some clones in this sample may be carry-over from other donors' samples. The chain carries TRBV5-6 and TRBJ2-5; D not resolved. Sequencing was done on a sample of naive CD8+ T cells from PBMCs. As DNA, the CDR3 is TGTGCCAGCAGCTTGGCCTCCGGGGAGACCCAGTACTTC. This gives the protein CASSLASGETQYF.